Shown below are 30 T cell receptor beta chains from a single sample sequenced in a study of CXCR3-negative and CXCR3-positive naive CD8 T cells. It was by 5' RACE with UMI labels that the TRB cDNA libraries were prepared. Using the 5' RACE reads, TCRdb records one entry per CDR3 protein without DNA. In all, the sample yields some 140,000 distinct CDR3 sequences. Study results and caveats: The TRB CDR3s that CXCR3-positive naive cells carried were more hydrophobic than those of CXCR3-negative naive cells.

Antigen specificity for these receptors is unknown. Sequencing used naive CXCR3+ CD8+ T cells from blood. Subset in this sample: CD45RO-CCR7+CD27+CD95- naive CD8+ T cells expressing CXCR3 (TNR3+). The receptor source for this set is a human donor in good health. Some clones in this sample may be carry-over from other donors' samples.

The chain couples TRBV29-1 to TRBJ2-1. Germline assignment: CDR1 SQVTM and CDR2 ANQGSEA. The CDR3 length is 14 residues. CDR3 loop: CSVERTNTYNEQFF.

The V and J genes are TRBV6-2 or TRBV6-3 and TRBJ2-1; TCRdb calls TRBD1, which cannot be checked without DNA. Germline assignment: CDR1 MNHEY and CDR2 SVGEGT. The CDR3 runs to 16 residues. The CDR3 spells CASSYSRTVMGNEQFF.

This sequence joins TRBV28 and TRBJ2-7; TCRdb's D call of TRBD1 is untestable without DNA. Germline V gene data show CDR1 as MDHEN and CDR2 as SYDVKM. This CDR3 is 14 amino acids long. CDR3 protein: CASTPTGTGYEQYF.

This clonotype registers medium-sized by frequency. The CDR3 reads CASSWMGNYYEQYF. The rearrangement uses TRBV5-1 and TRBJ2-7. This CDR3 region has 14 residues. Per germline, CDR1 SGHRS and CDR2 YFSETQ.

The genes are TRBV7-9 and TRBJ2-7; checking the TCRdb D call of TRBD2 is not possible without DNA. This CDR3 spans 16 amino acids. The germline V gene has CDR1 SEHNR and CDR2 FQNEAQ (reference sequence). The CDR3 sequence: CASSLELASGSYEQYF.

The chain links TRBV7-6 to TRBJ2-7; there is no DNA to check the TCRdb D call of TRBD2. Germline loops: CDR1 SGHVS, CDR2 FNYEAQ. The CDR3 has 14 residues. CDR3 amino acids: CASNPRDSHSEQCF. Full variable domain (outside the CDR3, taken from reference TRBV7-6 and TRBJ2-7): GAGVSQSPRYKVTKRGQDVALRCDPISGHVSLYWYRQALGQGPEFLTYFNYEAQQDKSGLPNDRFSAERPEGSISTLTIQRTEQRDSAMYRCASNPRDSHSEQCFGPGTRLTVT.

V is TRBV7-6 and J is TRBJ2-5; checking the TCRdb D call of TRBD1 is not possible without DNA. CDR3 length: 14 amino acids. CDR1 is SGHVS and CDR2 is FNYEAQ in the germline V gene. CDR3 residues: CASSPGGYSETQYF.

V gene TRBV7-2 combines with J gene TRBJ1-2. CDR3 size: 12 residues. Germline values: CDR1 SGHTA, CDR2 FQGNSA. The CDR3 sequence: CASSADLVSYTF.

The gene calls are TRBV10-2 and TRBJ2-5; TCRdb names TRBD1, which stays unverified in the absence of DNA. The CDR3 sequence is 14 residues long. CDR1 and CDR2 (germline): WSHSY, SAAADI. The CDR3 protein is CASPDWGTGETQYF.

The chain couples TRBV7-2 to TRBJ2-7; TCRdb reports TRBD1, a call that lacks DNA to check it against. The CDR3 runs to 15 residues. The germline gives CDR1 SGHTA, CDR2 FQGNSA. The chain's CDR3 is CASSRLGGATYEQYF.

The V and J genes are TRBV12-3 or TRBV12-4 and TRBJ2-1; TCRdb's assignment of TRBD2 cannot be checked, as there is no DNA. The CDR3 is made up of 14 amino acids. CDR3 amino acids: CASSSTSVGNEQFF.

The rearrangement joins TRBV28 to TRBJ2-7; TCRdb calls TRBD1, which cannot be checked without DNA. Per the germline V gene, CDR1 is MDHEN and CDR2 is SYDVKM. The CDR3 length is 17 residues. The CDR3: CASSLYYPGSSLYEQYF.

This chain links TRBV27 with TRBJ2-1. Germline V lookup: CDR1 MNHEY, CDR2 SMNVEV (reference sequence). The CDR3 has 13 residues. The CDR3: CASSLSESNEQFF.

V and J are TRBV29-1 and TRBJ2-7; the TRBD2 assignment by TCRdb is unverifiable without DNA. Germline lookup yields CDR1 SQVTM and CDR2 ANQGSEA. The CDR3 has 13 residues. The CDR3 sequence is CSVDSGLGYEQYF.

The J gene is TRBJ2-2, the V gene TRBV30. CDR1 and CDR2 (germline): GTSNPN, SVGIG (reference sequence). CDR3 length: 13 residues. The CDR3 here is CAWSYLNTGELFF.

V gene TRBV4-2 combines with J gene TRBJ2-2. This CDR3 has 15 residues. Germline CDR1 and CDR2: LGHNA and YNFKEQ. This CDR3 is CASSQEFQATGELFF.

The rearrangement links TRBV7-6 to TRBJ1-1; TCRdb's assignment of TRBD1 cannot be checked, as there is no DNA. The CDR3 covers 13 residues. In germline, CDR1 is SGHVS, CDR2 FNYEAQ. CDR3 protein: CASSSSTDPEAFF.

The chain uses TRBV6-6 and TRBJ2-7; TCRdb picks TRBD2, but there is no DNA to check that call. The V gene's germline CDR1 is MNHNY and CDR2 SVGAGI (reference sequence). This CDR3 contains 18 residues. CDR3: CASSGKGATSGLSYEQYF.

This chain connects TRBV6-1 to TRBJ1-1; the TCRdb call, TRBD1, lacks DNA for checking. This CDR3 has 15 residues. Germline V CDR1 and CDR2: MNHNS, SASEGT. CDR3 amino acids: CASSSSPGTGTEAFF.

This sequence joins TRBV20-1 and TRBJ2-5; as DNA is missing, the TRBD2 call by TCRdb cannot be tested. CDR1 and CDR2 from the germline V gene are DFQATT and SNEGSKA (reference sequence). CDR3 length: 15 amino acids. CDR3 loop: CSARVERTIQETQYF.

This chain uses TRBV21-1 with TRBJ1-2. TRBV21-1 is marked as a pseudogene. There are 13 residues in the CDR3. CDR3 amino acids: CASCTTLNYGYTF.

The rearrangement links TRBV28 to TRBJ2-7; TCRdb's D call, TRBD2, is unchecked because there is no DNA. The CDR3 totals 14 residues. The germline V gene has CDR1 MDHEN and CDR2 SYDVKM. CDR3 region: CASTEPAIAYEQYF.

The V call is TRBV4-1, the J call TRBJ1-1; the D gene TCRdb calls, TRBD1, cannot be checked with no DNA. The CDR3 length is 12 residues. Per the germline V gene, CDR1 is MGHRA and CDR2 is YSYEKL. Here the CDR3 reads CASSQEARGAFF.

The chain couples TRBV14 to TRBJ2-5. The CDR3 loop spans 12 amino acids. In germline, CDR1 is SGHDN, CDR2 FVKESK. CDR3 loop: CASSQAVETQYF.

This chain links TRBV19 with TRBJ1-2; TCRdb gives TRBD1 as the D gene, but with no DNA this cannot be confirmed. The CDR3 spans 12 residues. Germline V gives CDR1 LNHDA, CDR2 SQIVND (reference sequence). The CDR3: CASNQGRSGYTF.

The CDR3 reads CASSLALAGDSYEQYF. The chain links TRBV5-1 to TRBJ2-7; the TCRdb D gene call, TRBD2, has no DNA to confirm it. Germline CDR1 and CDR2: SGHRS and YFSETQ. The CDR3 has 16 residues.

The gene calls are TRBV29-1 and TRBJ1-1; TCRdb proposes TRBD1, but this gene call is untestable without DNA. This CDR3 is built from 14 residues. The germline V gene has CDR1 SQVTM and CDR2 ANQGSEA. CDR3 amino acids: CSVDSQGGKTEAFF.

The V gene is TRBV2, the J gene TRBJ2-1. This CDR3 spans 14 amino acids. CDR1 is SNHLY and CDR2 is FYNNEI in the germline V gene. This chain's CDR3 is CASSGRTAYNEQFF.

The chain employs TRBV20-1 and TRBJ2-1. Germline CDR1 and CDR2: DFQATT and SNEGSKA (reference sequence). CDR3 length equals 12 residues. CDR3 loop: CSARVWNNEQFF.

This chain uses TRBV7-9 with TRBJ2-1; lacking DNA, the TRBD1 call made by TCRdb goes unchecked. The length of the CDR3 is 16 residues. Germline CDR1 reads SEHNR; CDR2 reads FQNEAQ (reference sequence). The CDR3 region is CASSPPTGPSYNEQFF.